The sequence of this T cell receptor (beta chain) was determined in a study of cytomegalovirus exposure and HLA in healthy donors (dated by TCRdb to the late 2010s). Notes on the research overall: The roughly 650 repertoires of the first cohort and the approximately 110 validation repertoires were produced on the same platform, according to a later analysis. The aim of the study was to test whether cataloging public T cell receptors could identify signatures of past pathogen exposure. In addition to the first cohort of 500 to 850 subjects, a separate validation cohort of 120 different subjects was used. To predict cytomegalovirus infection status, the study brought together high-throughput TCR immunosequencing, statistical association of individual TCRs with disease status, and machine learning.

Libraries came from the immunoSEQ multiplex PCR assay. In the paper's pipeline: To diagnose cytomegalovirus status from the catalog of TCR beta chain sequences, a statistical classification framework was built. TCRdb mirrors the immuneACCESS table, restricted to in-frame sequences. Some clones are absent from its copies; in checked studies, under half trace to an unresolved V gene, and the reason for the others is unknown. From that table come the V and J calls and clone size; the DNA was used to work out D and trimming. This sample is represented by some 90,000 clones; around 90% of them were singletons. The ten largest clonotypes hold approximately 4% of the sample. As concerns this clone: Its target antigen remains unknown. Base-call qualities are not available, and no considerably larger clone is one nucleotide away.

Donors formed part of the validation cohort, which comprised 120 or so subjects and was distinct from the first cohort of under 800 subjects. What the authors observed across the whole study: All 120 or so repertoires were used to score co-occurrence in the validation cohort in a later analysis, because that analysis had no HLA typing for the cohort. Most TCR sequences were seen in very few donors, while some public TCRs were found in many individuals. Three of the identified cytomegalovirus-associated TCR beta chains were confirmed in vitro to be specific for cytomegalovirus antigens. The classifier was reported to diagnose cytomegalovirus status with high specificity and sensitivity in both the original cohort and the validation cohort. The study gave a list of some 150 TCR beta chains associated with cytomegalovirus. A later analysis found that TCRs clustered in the first cohort also tended to co-occur in the roughly 120 validation repertoires, with just under 95% of cluster scores above 0. It was suggested by the authors that the approach could potentially be generalized to other disease states and immunological phenotypes.

The germline V gene provides CDR1 MDHEN and CDR2 SYDVKM. The V and J ends are trimmed by 6 bases and 12 bases, leaving 15 bases between them. The CDR3 holds 12 amino acids from the cysteine to the phenylalanine. Only CDR3 DNA remains: 36 bases, in frame from the first base. The material sequenced was PBMCs. Here the chain combines TRBV28 and TRBJ2-1; the D gene is possibly TRBD1, with 6 bases matching. The sequence derives from a woman aged 25 to 45 in good health and CMV-seronegative. Read as DNA, the sequence is TGTGCCAGCAGAGATACAGGGTTGGGGCAGTTCTTC. This is translated as CASRDTGLGQFF.